The T cell receptor beta chain described here comes from a study of tumor-infiltrating lymphocytes in glioblastoma multiforme. The study's findings and limits: Unequal TCR RNA per T cell might skew measured clone sizes. Functional subtype sorting of these T cells was not performed.

For this clonotype: Its target is not known. The CDR3 does not close with the conserved phenylalanine or tryptophan, likely indicating a read error.

Three nested ARM-PCR rounds with V-beta and C-beta primers built TCRB libraries. No unique molecular identifiers were described for these TCRB libraries. TCRdb reprocessed the multiplex PCR reads via MiXCR and lists one record per CDR3 protein. The profile covers roughly 13,000 distinct CDR3 sequences, with around three fifths appearing a single time and around 32% taken by the ten largest. This sequence was found in a male donor with glioblastoma. Sequencing was carried out using brain tumor tissue.

CDR3 residues: CSIDGAGEGVDTQYL. The CDR3 DNA sequence: TGCAGCATTGATGGGGCAGGGGAAGGCGTAGATACGCAGTATTTA. The V and J genes are TRBV29-1 and TRBJ2-3; tentatively, D is TRBD1 (6 bases). Germline loops: CDR1 SQVTM, CDR2 ANQGSEA. The length of the CDR3 is 15 residues.